These 25 T cell receptor beta chains came from one sample sequenced in a study of T cells in Graves' hyperthyroidism and ophthalmopathy. The CDR3 regions of TCR beta were amplified from RNA transcripts. During a first-round RT-PCR of the TCR CDR3, the HTBI primer set was used. Using its own MiXCR run on the multiplex PCR reads, TCRdb lists one record per CDR3 protein. The sample yields about 540,000 distinct CDR3 sequences, about half seen once. The sample consisted of peripheral blood or thyroid tissue (not recorded which). Receptor source: a woman under 30 with Graves' hyperthyroidism.

On this clonotype itself: Given a much more abundant clone one base away, this may be a read error. The genes are TRBV24-1 and TRBJ1-4; possibly TRBD1 for D (6 bases). Germline assignment: CDR1 KGHDR and CDR2 SFDVKD. The CDR3 contains 13 residues. Here the CDR3 DNA reads TGTGCCAACAGTTTTCCAGGGGCCGAAAAACTGTTTTTT. Translated: CANSFPGAEKLFF.

The V gene is TRBV7-2, the J gene TRBJ1-2, with 7 bases identical to TRBD1. Germline CDR1 and CDR2: SGHTA and FQGNSA. This CDR3 spans 15 amino acids. J was trimmed by 3 bases and V by 2 bases; bases with no gene match: 6. Written as DNA, the CDR3 is TGTGCCAGCAGCTTATCAGGGGGTTTTGACTATGGCTACACCTTC. Encoded protein: CASSLSGGFDYGYTF.

This clonotype was seen at least ten times. The chain joins TRBV24-1 to TRBJ2-2, with a weak D call TRBD1 (5 bases). The CDR3 has 13 amino acids. V shed 10 bases and J shed 3 bases, with 11 bases lying between them. In germline, CDR1 is KGHDR, CDR2 SFDVKD. The CDR3 sequence: CATQDSYTGELFF. The CDR3 nucleotides are TGTGCCACACAAGACAGCTACACCGGGGAGCTGTTTTTT.

As for this clonotype: A read error may be the cause here, since a much bigger clone is one base away. The chain has TRBV5-1 and TRBJ1-1, with no clear D. V dropped 4 bases and J dropped 4 bases, with 14 bases sitting between them. The CDR3 has 14 residues. Germline CDR1 SGHRS, CDR2 YFSETQ. The CDR3 DNA sequence: TGCGCCAGCAGCCGAGCTGGGGAGAGCACTGAAGCTTTCTTT. The encoded protein is CASSRAGESTEAFF.

J is TRBJ1-1 and V is TRBV6-1; D is unclear. Per the germline V gene, CDR1 is MNHNS and CDR2 is SASEGT. The CDR3 is 13 residues long. With 7 bases removed from V and 0 bases from J, the gap between germline ends came to 9 bases. Written as DNA, the CDR3 is TGTGCCAGCAATAGGCTACTGAACACTGAAGCTTTCTTT. This sequence encodes CASNRLLNTEAFF.

This clonotype appeared many times. This chain joins TRBV7-3 and TRBJ2-7; TRBD2 agrees at 9 bases. The trim removed 4 bases at V and 5 bases at J, leaving 3 bases unmatched. The germline V gene encodes CDR1 SGHTA and CDR2 FQGTGA. The CDR3 contains 13 residues. The DNA for the CDR3 is TGTGCCAGCAGCTCGGGACTAGCCCACGAGCAGTACTTC. Its protein is CASSSGLAHEQYF.

The CDR3 is CASSRQGTNEKLFF. The DNA for the CDR3 is TGCGCCAGCAGCCGACAGGGGACTAATGAAAAACTGTTTTTT. This chain connects TRBV5-1 to TRBJ1-4, with TRBD1 matching over 8 bases. This CDR3 comprises 14 residues. With 4 bases clipped from V and 2 bases from J, the junction kept 1 base outside the gene matches. Germline CDR1 SGHRS, CDR2 YFSETQ.

This clonotype was picked up many times. The chain employs TRBV24-1 and TRBJ1-1, with D uncertain. In germline, CDR1 is KGHDR, CDR2 SFDVKD. CDR3 length equals 12 residues. Between the trimmed V and J ends, which lost 4 bases and 7 bases, there was a span of 9 bases. In nucleotides, the CDR3 is TGTGCCACCAGTGACGCAGGCCTTGAAGCTTTCTTT. The encoded protein is CATSDAGLEAFF.

The genes are TRBV6-4 and TRBJ2-2, with D perhaps matching TRBD2 (5 bases). CDR1 and CDR2 (germline): MRHNA, SNTAGT. This CDR3 has 16 amino acids. V was pared by 5 bases and J by 0 bases, with 13 bases between. The CDR3 here is CASSPLSVTNTGELFF. CDR3 sequence (DNA): TGTGCCAGCAGTCCCCTTAGCGTAACGAACACCGGGGAGCTGTTTTTT.

This clonotype has at least ten counts. The gene calls are TRBV2 and TRBJ2-7, with D maybe TRBD2 (6 bases). The CDR3 is made up of 13 amino acids. Germline lookup yields CDR1 SNHLY and CDR2 FYNNEI. V gave up 7 bases and J gave up 12 bases, with 22 bases separating them. The CDR3 sequence is CASTPPGTLRAYF. DNA of the CDR3: TGTGCCAGCACTCCCCCAGGGACTCTAAGGGCGTACTTC.

With regard to this clonotype: Just one base apart from a much larger clone, this may be a read error. The chain links TRBV10-3 to TRBJ2-3; TRBD2 agrees at 10 bases. The CDR3 is 16 amino acids. Germline lookup yields CDR1 ENHRY and CDR2 SYGVKD. The CDR3 nucleotides are TGTGCCATCAGTGACCTTAGCGGGAGGTTCACAGGTACGCAGTATTTT. Protein product: CAISDLSGRFTGTQYF.

The chain links TRBV12-3 or TRBV12-4 to TRBJ2-7; a possible D gene is TRBD2 (6 bases). V was pared by 4 bases and J by 5 bases, with 15 bases between. This CDR3 is built from 14 residues. The CDR3, as DNA: TGTGCCAGCAGTTGGGGGGAGCGGCGCGACGAGCAGTACTTC. Translating gives CASSWGERRDEQYF.

About this clonotype itself: Compared with germline, one end of the junction differs, possibly owing to a read error. In DNA form, the CDR3 reads TGTGGCACCAGTGACTCGGCCTTGGGTAACCTGCAACTGTTTTTT. Translated, it gives CGTSDSALGNLQLFF. The chain combines TRBV24-1 with TRBJ1-4; no reliable D call. Germline CDR1 reads KGHDR; CDR2 reads SFDVKD. The CDR3 loop spans 15 amino acids.

Many counts were recorded for this clonotype. The J gene is TRBJ1-5, the V gene TRBV6-1; 9 nucleotides match TRBD1. The CDR3 totals 13 residues. The germline CDR1 and CDR2 sequences are MNHNS and SASEGT. V shed 7 bases, J shed 7 bases, and the junction held 5 bases outside the gene matches. The chain's CDR3 is CASNDRGGQPQHF. In nucleotides, the CDR3 is TGTGCCAGCAACGACAGGGGGGGACAGCCCCAGCATTTT.

Ten or more counts support this clonotype. The chain joins TRBV20-1 to TRBJ2-7, with TRBD1 matching over 9 bases. V was pared by 5 bases and J by 6 bases, with 11 bases of the junction left unmatched. This CDR3 spans 14 amino acids. The V gene's germline CDR1 is DFQATT and CDR2 SNEGSKA (reference sequence). The CDR3, as DNA: TGCAGTGCTGGTACCGGGACAGGGAGCTCCGAGCAGTACTTC. Protein: CSAGTGTGSSEQYF.

This clonotype was recorded at least ten times. The V gene is TRBV20-1, the J gene TRBJ1-2; TRBD1 is a possible D gene (6 bases). V dropped 6 bases and J dropped 1 base, with 9 bases sitting between them. Germline V CDR1 and CDR2: DFQATT, SNEGSKA (reference sequence). This CDR3 has 12 amino acids. The CDR3 nucleotides read TGCAGTGCAAAGGACAGTAACTATGGCTACACCTTC. Encoded protein: CSAKDSNYGYTF.

This clonotype showed up many times. The rearrangement links TRBV5-1 to TRBJ2-7, with D tentatively TRBD2 (5 bases). CDR1 is SGHRS, CDR2 YFSETQ, per germline. The CDR3 contains 15 residues. V dropped 5 bases and J dropped 0 bases, with 15 bases sitting between them. Written as DNA, the CDR3 is TGCGCCAGCAGGGACGGGATTTTGGTCTCCTACGAGCAGTACTTC. Protein: CASRDGILVSYEQYF.

This clonotype was observed at least ten times. The V gene is TRBV29-1, the J gene TRBJ2-3; D unclear. Germline values: CDR1 SQVTM, CDR2 ANQGSEA. The CDR3 runs to 12 residues. Trimming cost V 3 bases and J 2 bases, with 6 bases left between them. The CDR3 loop reads CSVDRTTDTQYF. Here the CDR3 DNA reads TGCAGCGTTGACAGGACCACAGATACGCAGTATTTT.

Notes on this clonotype: At one boundary the junction diverges from the germline segment, which might be a read error. The chain uses TRBV19 and TRBJ1-1; D gene ambiguous. There are 12 residues in the CDR3. CDR1 and CDR2 (germline): LNHDA, SQIVND (reference sequence). CDR3 in amino acids: CASSTLDTKAFF. As DNA, the CDR3 is TGTGCCAGTAGTACACTAGACACTAAAGCTTTCTTT.

This chain connects TRBV20-1 to TRBJ2-7, with 9 bases that match TRBD1. Germline loops: CDR1 DFQATT, CDR2 SNEGSKA (reference sequence). CDR3 length: 13 residues. V gave up 8 bases and J gave up 0 bases; unmatched junction bases: 5. The CDR3 nucleotides are TGCAGTTTAGGGACAGGGACCTCCTACGAGCAGTACTTC. Its translation is CSLGTGTSYEQYF.

This clonotype was seen at least ten times. The rearrangement uses TRBV11-3 and TRBJ1-3; unclear D gene. Trimming cost V 5 bases and J 0 bases, with 14 bases left between them. This CDR3 contains 16 residues. CDR1 and CDR2 from the germline V gene are SGHNT and YENEEA. The CDR3 spells CASSPWGDTSGNTIYF. Here the CDR3 DNA reads TGTGCCAGCAGCCCTTGGGGAGACACCTCTGGAAACACCATATATTTT.

This clonotype was seen ten or more times. The rearrangement uses TRBV11-2 and TRBJ2-5; possible D gene TRBD1, 6 bases. V was clipped by 5 bases and J by 2 bases, with 15 bases between them. Germline V gene data show CDR1 as SGHAT and CDR2 as FQNNGV. This CDR3 is 15 amino acids long. The CDR3 nucleotides read TGTGCCAGCAGCCCCCACAGGGAAGGGCAAGAGACCCAGTACTTC. It translates to CASSPHREGQETQYF.

In its sample, this clonotype was seen many times. The V and J genes are TRBV29-1 and TRBJ2-7; 10 bases map to TRBD2. The CDR3 sequence is 13 residues long. Germline V gene data show CDR1 as SQVTM and CDR2 as ANQGSEA. The J segment lost 4 bases and the V segment lost 5 bases, leaving 5 bases of the junction unmatched. The DNA of the CDR3 is TGCAGCGTTCTTAGCGGGGGGACTTACGAGCAGTACTTC. Amino acids: CSVLSGGTYEQYF.

This clonotype was observed at least ten times. The chain is built from TRBV7-6 and TRBJ2-5; TRBD2 aligns across 7 bases. Per germline, CDR1 SGHVS and CDR2 FNYEAQ. Unmatched junction bases numbered 3, after V lost 1 base and J lost 1 base. This CDR3 comprises 15 residues. CDR3 sequence (DNA): TGTGCCAGCAGCTTAGGCCGGACTAGCCAAGAGACCCAGTACTTC. Encoded protein: CASSLGRTSQETQYF.

In its sample, this clonotype was seen a few times. This rearrangement joins TRBV7-6 to TRBJ2-5, with TRBD2 matching 7 bases. Germline V CDR1 and CDR2: SGHVS, FNYEAQ. CDR3 size: 15 residues. The J segment lost 5 bases and the V segment lost 4 bases, leaving 10 bases of the junction unmatched. CDR3: CASSSRAGVGETQYF. The CDR3 nucleotides are TGTGCCAGCAGCTCCCGGGCGGGAGTCGGGGAGACCCAGTACTTC.